One sample yielded the 20 T cell receptor beta chains listed below, sequenced in a study of T cell responses to AZD1222 COVID-19 vaccine. Libraries were prepared by immunoSEQ multiplex PCR; TCRdb keeps only in-frame clonotypes and omits some of them. The table lists some 120,000 clones, roughly 90% of them singletons. Sequenced here: peripheral blood, sampled on day 0 of MenACWY control vaccination. The source is an adult in good health.

CDR3 bases: TGTGCCAGCATCCCCCCAGCGGGAGTTGTAAAGACCCAGTACTTC. Its protein product is CASIPPAGVVKTQYF. V is TRBV6-5 and J is TRBJ2-5, with TRBD2 identical over 8 bases. CDR3 length: 15 residues. The V and J ends lost 7 bases and 6 bases, in that order; junction bases with no gene match: 13. Germline lookup yields CDR1 MNHEY and CDR2 SVGAGI.

J is TRBJ2-1 and V is TRBV24-1; D gene unclear. With 12 bases removed from V and 1 base from J, the gap between germline ends came to 15 bases. This CDR3 spans 14 amino acids. Germline V CDR1 and CDR2: KGHDR, SFDVKD. CDR3 sequence (DNA): TGTGCCCGTAGCTGTGGATCGTCCTACAATGAGCAGTTCTTC. As protein: CARSCGSSYNEQFF.

The genes are TRBV10-1 and TRBJ2-2; 10 bases fit TRBD1. CDR3 size: 16 residues. J gave up 5 bases and V 6 bases, and 9 bases lay outside the gene matches. The germline V gene has CDR1 WNHNN and CDR2 SYGVQD (reference sequence). CDR3 DNA sequence: TGCGCCAGCAGCGCCTTGGGACAGGGGAGGACCGGGGAGCTGTTTTTT. Its translation: CASSALGQGRTGELFF.

The chain recombines TRBV11-2 with TRBJ1-2, with 11 bases fitting TRBD1. There are 15 residues in the CDR3. The germline V gene has CDR1 SGHAT and CDR2 FQNNGV. V shed 5 bases, J shed 5 bases, and the junction held 7 bases outside the gene matches. The CDR3 protein is CASSPGQGVQYGYTF. The CDR3 DNA sequence: TGTGCCAGCAGCCCGGGACAGGGGGTGCAGTATGGCTACACCTTC. The full variable domain, in which reference TRBV11-2 and TRBJ1-2 provide the parts outside the CDR3, is EAGVAQSPRYKIIEKRQSVAFWCNPISGHATLYWYQQILGQGPKLLIQFQNNGVVDDSQLPKDRFSAERLKGVDSTLKIQPAKLEDSAVYLCASSPGQGVQYGYTFGSGTRLTVV.

V gene TRBV7-9 combines with J gene TRBJ2-7; either TRBD1 or TRBD2 may fit D (6 bases each). In germline, CDR1 is SEHNR, CDR2 FQNEAQ (reference sequence). V was pared by 2 bases and J by 6 bases, with 20 bases between. This CDR3 region has 16 residues. CDR3 DNA: TGTGCCAGCAGCTTACTCCCGGGGGCAGGGGTAGCCGAGCAGTACTTC. Residues: CASSLLPGAGVAEQYF.

The chain employs TRBV29-1 and TRBJ1-1, with TRBD1 matching 7 bases. With 5 bases clipped from V and 0 bases from J, the junction kept 6 bases outside the gene matches. Germline V gene lookup returns CDR1 SQVTM and CDR2 ANQGSEA. The CDR3 contains 14 residues. The CDR3 nucleotides are TGCAGCGTTTCGCCCGGGACAGTGAACACTGAAGCTTTCTTT. It translates to CSVSPGTVNTEAFF.

The rearrangement links TRBV6-2 or TRBV6-3 to TRBJ2-3; 7 bases fit TRBD2. Germline V gene data show CDR1 as MNHEY and CDR2 as SVGEGT. Trimming at V came to 5 bases and at J to 1 base, leaving 12 bases not matched to a gene. CDR3 length: 17 amino acids. DNA for the CDR3: TGTGCCAGCAGTCGGACCCTGGGTCTAGCGGGCACAGATACGCAGTATTTT. Its protein product is CASSRTLGLAGTDTQYF.

This rearrangement joins TRBV7-9 to TRBJ2-7; D is unclear. The ends were cut back, 4 bases at V and 4 bases at J, with 8 bases in the middle. Germline V gene lookup returns CDR1 SEHNR and CDR2 FQNEAQ (reference sequence). This CDR3 spans 12 amino acids. The CDR3 DNA reads TGTGCCAGCAGCTCCACCGCTTACGAGCAGTACTTC. Protein product: CASSSTAYEQYF.

V is TRBV29-1 and J is TRBJ1-2; TRBD1 might be the D (6 bases). Trimming cost V 7 bases and J 5 bases, with 20 bases left between them. The germline V gene encodes CDR1 SQVTM and CDR2 ANQGSEA. The CDR3 length is 14 residues. The CDR3 region is CSALLVGGAYGYTF. As DNA, the CDR3 is TGCAGCGCCTTACTGGTGGGGGGCGCATATGGCTACACCTTC.

The chain employs TRBV27 and TRBJ2-7, with 7 bases that match TRBD1. This CDR3 region has 17 residues. Germline trimming cut 0 bases from V and 3 bases from J; bases unmatched to any gene: 11. CDR1 MNHEY and CDR2 SMNVEV come from the germline V gene (reference sequence). The CDR3 DNA reads TGTGCCAGCAGTTTATCACAGGGGTCGGGCAACTTCTACGAGCAGTACTTC. It translates to CASSLSQGSGNFYEQYF.

This clone appeared a single time. As DNA, the CDR3 is TGCGCCAGCAGTGGAGGCAACCTAGGGGAGACCCAGTACTTC. It translates to CASSGGNLGETQYF. The V call is TRBV5-1, the J call TRBJ2-5; D is possibly TRBD2 (5 bases). Germline values: CDR1 SGHRS, CDR2 YFSETQ. Trimming left V 5 bases short and J 5 bases short, with 16 bases between. CDR3 size: 14 residues.

The chain combines TRBV5-1 with TRBJ1-1, with D tentatively TRBD1 (5 bases). Germline CDR1 is SGHRS and CDR2 is YFSETQ. CDR3 length equals 16 residues. V was cut by 0 bases and J by 6 bases, with 18 bases left in between. CDR3 sequence (DNA): TGCGCCAGCAGCTTGGGTGACAGCAATCCTCACCCTGAAGCTTTCTTT. Translating gives CASSLGDSNPHPEAFF.

The chain links TRBV11-2 to TRBJ2-2; TRBD2 matches at 12 bases. Germline CDR1 reads SGHAT; CDR2 reads FQNNGV. J lost 1 base, V lost 0 bases, and 3 bases had no gene match. CDR3 length equals 18 residues. CDR3 bases: TGTGCCAGCAGCTTAGATGCTAGCGGGAGGGGGAACACCGGGGAGCTGTTTTTT. This codes for CASSLDASGRGNTGELFF.

The chain couples TRBV7-8 to TRBJ1-2, with TRBD1 identical over 7 bases. V gave up 4 bases and J gave up 3 bases; unmatched junction bases: 11. Looked up from germline, CDR1 is SGHVS and CDR2 is FQNEAQ. The CDR3 sequence is 16 residues long. Here the CDR3 reads CASSYTRRGGDYGYTF. The CDR3 DNA reads as TGTGCCAGCAGCTATACCCGCAGGGGGGGCGACTATGGCTACACCTTC.

The chain employs TRBV6-2 or TRBV6-3 and TRBJ1-4; TRBD1 might be the D (5 bases). Germline assignment: CDR1 MNHEY and CDR2 SVGEGT. This CDR3 has 17 residues. The V gene lost 4 bases and the J gene lost 8 bases, with 23 bases spanning the gap. The CDR3 loop reads CASSSQIQGGKKEKLFF. The CDR3 bases are TGTGCCAGCAGTTCGCAAATTCAGGGTGGTAAAAAAGAAAAACTGTTTTTT.

The gene calls are TRBV3-1 (or the pseudogene TRBV3-2) and TRBJ2-2; D may match TRBD1 or TRBD2 (5 bases each). V was cut by 0 bases and J by 6 bases, with 5 bases left in between. CDR1 LGHDT and CDR2 YNNKEL come from the germline V gene (reference sequence). This CDR3 is 13 amino acids long. The CDR3 nucleotides read TGTGCCAGCAGCCAAGAGGGGGCCGGGGAGCTGTTTTTT. This translates into CASSQEGAGELFF.

The V gene is TRBV4-1, the J gene TRBJ2-7; 12 bases line up with TRBD2. The germline CDR1 and CDR2 sequences are MGHRA and YSYEKL. The length of the CDR3 is 15 residues. V dropped 0 bases and J dropped 5; count of bases not matched to a gene: 2. Written as DNA, the CDR3 is TGCGCCAGCAGCCAAGAGACTAGCGGGAGCCACGAGCAGTACTTC. It encodes CASSQETSGSHEQYF.

The rearrangement uses TRBV2 and TRBJ2-2; 12 bases fit TRBD2. With V trimmed by 4 bases and J by 6 bases, 6 bases remained unmatched. Germline CDR1 and CDR2: SNHLY and FYNNEI. The CDR3 runs to 16 residues. CDR3 nucleotide sequence: TGTGCCAGCAGTGCCCCGACTAGCGGGAGCCCCGGGGAGCTGTTTTTT. Residues: CASSAPTSGSPGELFF.

This chain uses TRBV9 with TRBJ1-4; TRBD1 is a possible D gene (5 bases). Trimming left V 0 bases short and J 7 bases short, with 13 bases between. CDR1 and CDR2 (germline): SGDLS, YYNGEE. The CDR3 has 15 residues. The chain's CDR3 is CASSVGKGLSEKLFF. DNA of the CDR3: TGTGCCAGCAGCGTAGGGAAGGGGTTGAGTGAAAAACTGTTTTTT.

The chain joins TRBV5-4 to TRBJ2-2, with D possibly matching TRBD1 (6 bases). The CDR3 extends over 14 amino acids. Germline CDR1 reads SGHNT; CDR2 reads YYREEE (reference sequence). V lost 0 bases and J lost 4, with 7 bases in between. The DNA of the CDR3 is TGTGCCAGCAGCTTGGGACAGGCCACCGGGGAGCTGTTTTTT. Amino acids: CASSLGQATGELFF.